Listed below are T cell receptor beta chains from one sample, sequenced in a study of T cell responses to AZD1222 COVID-19 vaccine. TCRdb keeps only in-frame clones here, not all; method: immunoSEQ multiplex PCR. The sample lists roughly 200,000 clones; roughly 91% were seen once. The sequencing used peripheral blood, collected on day 0 of MenACWY control vaccination. The receptors were sampled from an adult in good health. The CDR3 runs from the conserved cysteine through the conserved F or W. The D gene is left open where the match is weak. A row's size may be missing; if present it is once, few, many or a size class.

clone_size: -; v_call: TRBV28; cdr3_length: 15; j_call: TRBJ2-7; d_call: TRBD1; cdr3_nt: TGTGCCAGCAGTCCCCCCGGGACAGGGTTTGACGAGCAGTACTTC; cdr3_aa: CASSPPGTGFDEQYF
clone_size: -; v_call: TRBV19; cdr3_length: 14; j_call: TRBJ2-5; d_call: -; cdr3_nt: TGTGCCAGTAGTATATCAAGACCCCAAGAGACCCAGTACTTC; cdr3_aa: CASSISRPQETQYF
clone_size: -; v_call: TRBV4-2; cdr3_length: 16; j_call: TRBJ2-4; d_call: -; cdr3_nt: TGTGCCAGCAGCCAAGTGAGGGGGGGCTTGGAGAACATTCAGTACTTC; cdr3_aa: CASSQVRGGLENIQYF
clone_size: -; v_call: TRBV4-1; cdr3_length: 15; j_call: TRBJ1-1; d_call: TRBD1; cdr3_nt: TGCGCCAGCAGCCGGTACCGGGACAGGGGCACTGAAGCTTTCTTT; cdr3_aa: CASSRYRDRGTEAFF
clone_size: -; v_call: TRBV5-1; cdr3_length: 14; j_call: TRBJ2-1; d_call: TRBD1; cdr3_nt: TGCGCCAGCAGCTGGGGGACAGGTCCCGGGGAGCAGTTCTTC; cdr3_aa: CASSWGTGPGEQFF
clone_size: -; v_call: TRBV7-9; cdr3_length: 13; j_call: TRBJ2-2; d_call: -; cdr3_nt: TGTGCCAGCAGCCCACAGGGTCTCGGGGAGCTGTTTTTT; cdr3_aa: CASSPQGLGELFF
clone_size: -; v_call: TRBV24-1; cdr3_length: 15; j_call: TRBJ2-7; d_call: -; cdr3_nt: TGTGCCACCAGTGGGGGTTCGGGGGGCCTCTACGAGCAGTACTTC; cdr3_aa: CATSGGSGGLYEQYF
clone_size: -; v_call: TRBV3-1/TRBV3-2; cdr3_length: 15; j_call: TRBJ1-1; d_call: -; cdr3_nt: TGTGCCAGTGGAACACCCTTGGGAACGAACACTGAAGCTTTCTTT; cdr3_aa: CASGTPLGTNTEAFF
clone_size: -; v_call: TRBV7-9; cdr3_length: 14; j_call: TRBJ1-3; d_call: TRBD1; cdr3_nt: TGTGCCTGGCGGACAGGATCCTCTGGAAACACCATATATTTT; cdr3_aa: CAWRTGSSGNTIYF
clone_size: -; v_call: TRBV27; cdr3_length: 14; j_call: TRBJ2-7; d_call: -; cdr3_nt: TGTGCCAGCAGTGACCAGACGAGGAGAGACGAGCAGTACTTC; cdr3_aa: CASSDQTRRDEQYF
clone_size: -; v_call: TRBV7-9; cdr3_length: 18; j_call: TRBJ2-6; d_call: TRBD1; cdr3_nt: TGTGCCAGCAGCTCCCGGGACAGGGTTCTCTCTGGGGCCAACGTCCTGACTTTC; cdr3_aa: CASSSRDRVLSGANVLTF
clone_size: -; v_call: TRBV7-2; cdr3_length: 14; j_call: TRBJ1-1; d_call: TRBD1; cdr3_nt: TGTGCCAGCAGCTTCGGGACAGTAAACACTGAAGCTTTCTTT; cdr3_aa: CASSFGTVNTEAFF
clone_size: once; v_call: TRBV7-3; cdr3_length: 15; j_call: TRBJ2-3; d_call: -; cdr3_nt: TGTGCCAGCAGCTTTGGAGGGGGTAGCTCAGATACGCAGTATTTT; cdr3_aa: CASSFGGGSSDTQYF
clone_size: once; v_call: TRBV2; cdr3_length: 16; j_call: TRBJ1-6; d_call: -; cdr3_nt: TGTGCCAGCAGTGAAGAGAGTAGCAGGGCCCATTCACCCCTCCACTTT; cdr3_aa: CASSEESSRAHSPLHF
clone_size: -; v_call: TRBV2; cdr3_length: 15; j_call: TRBJ2-2; d_call: -; cdr3_nt: TGTGCCAGCGGAAGCCAGGGTATTAACACCGGGGAGCTGTTTTTT; cdr3_aa: CASGSQGINTGELFF
clone_size: -; v_call: TRBV3-1/TRBV3-2; cdr3_length: 15; j_call: TRBJ1-1; d_call: -; cdr3_nt: TGTGCCAGCAGCCAGGGGGCAGGAACGAACACTGAAGCTTTCTTT; cdr3_aa: CASSQGAGTNTEAFF
clone_size: -; v_call: TRBV11-3; cdr3_length: 16; j_call: TRBJ2-1; d_call: TRBD1; cdr3_nt: TGTGCCAGCAGCGAAGAGGACCGGGACAGGGTTTCTGAGCAGTTCTTC; cdr3_aa: CASSEEDRDRVSEQFF
clone_size: -; v_call: TRBV6-5; cdr3_length: 12; j_call: TRBJ1-2; d_call: -; cdr3_nt: TGTGCCAGCGAGTCAGGGCGGTATGGCTACACCTTC; cdr3_aa: CASESGRYGYTF